These 6 T cell receptor beta chains originate from one sample sequenced in a study of control samples from healthy donors and cancer patients. The table came from immunoSEQ multiplex PCR; TCRdb's copy has only in-frame clones and leaves some out. The sample includes fewer than 85,000 clones, approximately 92% of them seen just once. Sample: blood. Every receptor here comes from a woman aged 60-75 years in good health.

The chain joins TRBV19 to TRBJ2-1, with 9 bases fitting TRBD2. This CDR3 comprises 14 residues. In germline, CDR1 is LNHDA, CDR2 SQIVND (reference sequence). With V trimmed by 3 bases and J by 8 bases, 5 bases remained unmatched. This chain's CDR3 is CASSISGRVDEQFF. The CDR3 region has the DNA TGTGCCAGTAGTATTAGCGGGAGAGTGGATGAGCAGTTCTTC.

As DNA, the CDR3 is TGTGCCAGCAGCACGACAGGGAGTACTGAAGCTTTCTTT. The encoded protein is CASSTTGSTEAFF. V gene TRBV12-3 or TRBV12-4 combines with J gene TRBJ1-1; the match to TRBD1 covers 7 bases. The CDR3 consists of 13 residues. Trimming removed 6 bases from V and 5 bases from J; junction bases left unmatched: 6.

The chain is built from TRBV7-9 and TRBJ2-7, with D maybe TRBD2 (6 bases). CDR1 and CDR2 (germline): SEHNR, FQNEAQ (reference sequence). The CDR3 sequence is 16 residues long. Deletions cut 4 bases from V and 6 bases from J, with 22 bases between. CDR3 DNA sequence: TGTGCCAGCAGCTCCTATAGCGGAACCCATCGGTCCGAGCAGTACTTC. Its protein is CASSSYSGTHRSEQYF.

This chain links TRBV19 with TRBJ2-7; no firm D call. V dropped 3 bases and J dropped 0 bases, with 6 bases sitting between them. The CDR3 runs to 13 residues. Germline V gene sequence: CDR1 LNHDA, CDR2 SQIVND (reference sequence). CDR3 sequence: CASSMAISYEQYF. In DNA, the CDR3 is TGTGCCAGTAGTATGGCCATCTCCTACGAGCAGTACTTC.

The chain is built from TRBV30 and TRBJ2-3; 8 bases are shared with TRBD2. The CDR3 extends over 15 amino acids. Germline V gives CDR1 GTSNPN, CDR2 SVGIG (reference sequence). V shed 0 bases, J shed 3 bases, and the junction held 5 bases outside the gene matches. The CDR3 DNA reads as TGTGCCTGGAGTGTAGGCGGGAGGTTGACAGATACGCAGTATTTT. It codes for CAWSVGGRLTDTQYF. Drawing the rest from reference TRBV30 and TRBJ2-3, the complete variable domain is SQTIHQWPATLVQPVGSPLSLECTVEGTSNPNLYWYRQAAGRGLQLLFYSVGIGQISSEVPQNLSASRPQDRQFILSSKKLLLSDSGFYLCAWSVGGRLTDTQYFGPGTRLTVL.

The chain carries TRBV28 and TRBJ2-7; possible D gene TRBD1, 6 bases. Germline V gene sequence: CDR1 MDHEN, CDR2 SYDVKM. Trimming removed 2 bases from V and 7 bases from J, with 12 bases in between. This CDR3 contains 13 residues. CDR3 in amino acids: CASSLGRGTEQYF. CDR3 bases: TGTGCCAGCAGTTTAGGTAGGGGGACGGAGCAGTACTTC. Looking up the rest from reference TRBV28 and TRBJ2-7 gives the full variable domain: DVKVTQSSRYLVKRTGEKVFLECVQDMDHENMFWYRQDPGLGLRLIYFSYDVKMKEKGDIPEGYSVSREKKERFSLILESASTNQTSMYLCASSLGRGTEQYFGPGTRLTVT.